The 16 T cell receptor beta chains listed next were all sequenced from one sample in a study of PD-1 blockade in classical Hodgkin lymphoma. Measured with immunoSEQ multiplex PCR; TCRdb has only the in-frame clones, and not every one. This sample has about 15,000 clones; 65% to 85% occur once, and the top ten carry 35% to 40%. Each of the patients experienced relapse following autologous stem cell transplantation, and their brentuximab vedotin exposure differed. The sequencing used peripheral blood mononuclear cells (PBMCs), collected before the second cycle of nivolumab. These TCRs come from a human donor with classical Hodgkin lymphoma.

In nucleotides, the CDR3 is TGTGCCAGCAGCTCCAGACAGGGATCCTACGAGCAGTACTTC. It is translated as CASSSRQGSYEQYF. The chain employs TRBV5-4 and TRBJ2-5, with 7 bases aligning to TRBD1. Judging by the DNA end, TRBJ2-7 fits better; the J call may be wrong. Germline CDR1 reads SGHNT; CDR2 reads YYREEE (reference sequence). This CDR3 spans 14 amino acids.

The V call is TRBV9, the J call TRBJ2-2, with D uncertain. Germline lookup yields CDR1 SGDLS and CDR2 YYNGEE. The CDR3 is made up of 14 amino acids. Trimming removed 0 bases at V and 4 bases at J, with 7 bases between. The CDR3 loop is CASSVVGSTGELFF. CDR3 bases: TGTGCCAGCAGCGTAGTGGGGTCCACCGGGGAGCTGTTTTTT.

The chain links TRBV10-1 to TRBJ2-7; 9 nucleotides match TRBD1. There are 15 residues in the CDR3. With V trimmed by 3 bases and J by 5 bases, 8 bases remained unmatched. CDR1 is WNHNN and CDR2 is SYGVQD in the germline V gene (reference sequence). As DNA, the CDR3 is TGCGCCAGCAGTGACCCCGGGACAGGGACCGACGAGCAGTACTTC. The encoded protein is CASSDPGTGTDEQYF.

The CDR3 nucleotides are TGTGCCAGCTCAAGCGACAGGGGGGGCAATCAGCCCCAGCATTTT. This gives the protein CASSSDRGGNQPQHF. The V gene is TRBV18, the J gene TRBJ1-5; 9 bases fit TRBD1. Trimming cost V 5 bases and J 2 bases; bases outside gene matches: 4. The CDR3 loop spans 15 amino acids. Looked up from germline, CDR1 is KGHSH and CDR2 is LQKENI.

The CDR3 spells CASSPTGEDNQPQHF. The CDR3 DNA sequence: TGTGCCAGCAGCCCCACGGGAGAGGACAATCAGCCCCAGCATTTT. The chain links TRBV9 to TRBJ1-5; no reliable D call. Trimming stripped 4 bases from V and 3 bases from J, with 14 bases between. This CDR3 region has 15 residues. Germline-derived CDR1 and CDR2 are SGDLS and YYNGEE.

The chain carries TRBV7-6 and TRBJ2-2, with D possibly TRBD2 on 6 matching bases. Germline CDR1 reads SGHVS; CDR2 reads FNYEAQ. The CDR3 spans 15 residues. Trimming stripped 0 bases from V and 7 bases from J, with 12 bases between. CDR3 in amino acids: CASSLAPSDHGELFF. Here the CDR3 DNA reads TGTGCCAGCAGCTTAGCCCCTAGCGATCACGGGGAGCTGTTTTTT.

The chain uses TRBV2 and TRBJ1-2; 9 bases agree with TRBD1. Germline CDR1 and CDR2: SNHLY and FYNNEI. Trimming cost V 6 bases and J 11 bases; bases outside gene matches: 7. The CDR3 has 12 residues. CDR3: CASRGTGRGYTF. In nucleotides, the CDR3 is TGTGCCAGCAGGGGGACAGGGAGGGGATACACCTTC.

The chain recombines TRBV12-5 with TRBJ2-5, with D perhaps TRBD2 (6 bases). The DNA end is a closer match to TRBJ2-7, so the J assignment may be wrong. The CDR3 extends over 14 amino acids. The V gene's germline CDR1 is LGHNT and CDR2 FRNRAP. CDR3 nucleotides: TGTGCTAGTGCCGGAGGGGTCAAGGGCTACGAGCAGTACTTC. It is translated as CASAGGVKGYEQYF.

This clone occurred a few times. This chain connects TRBV29-1 to TRBJ2-7; a possible D gene is TRBD2 (6 bases). Germline CDR1 reads SQVTM; CDR2 reads ANQGSEA. Trimming shortened V by 7 bases and J by 4 bases, and 17 bases separated the two germline ends. The length of the CDR3 is 13 residues. DNA for the CDR3: TGCAGCGGGGGAGGAGGGAAGGGATACGAGCAGTACTTC. It specifies CSGGGGKGYEQYF.

The V and J genes are TRBV18 and TRBJ2-2; 10 nucleotides match TRBD2. V lost 3 bases to trimming and J lost 5 bases; unmatched junction nucleotides: 6. Germline CDR1 is KGHSH and CDR2 is LQKENI. This CDR3 is built from 16 residues. CDR3 residues: CASSPILAGETGELFF. The CDR3 coding sequence is TGTGCCAGCTCACCTATCCTAGCGGGAGAGACCGGGGAGCTGTTTTTT.

The sample holds a few counts of this clone. This chain links TRBV4-1 with TRBJ2-3; D is unclear. The CDR3 has 18 residues. Between the trimmed V and J ends, which lost 4 bases and 0 bases, there was a span of 20 bases. CDR1 and CDR2 (germline): MGHRA, YSYEKL. The CDR3 nucleotides read TGCGCCAGCAGCCTCGGACCCACTCCGGCAGTCAGCACAGATACGCAGTATTTT. Its translation: CASSLGPTPAVSTDTQYF.

This rearrangement joins TRBV10-1 to TRBJ1-1, with 7 bases lining up with TRBD1. The CDR3 sequence is 13 residues long. Germline-derived CDR1 and CDR2 are WNHNN and SYGVQD (reference sequence). J lost 11 bases, V lost 6 bases, and 12 bases had no gene match. CDR3 protein: CASRAEGAQEAFF. The CDR3 nucleotides read TGCGCCAGCAGGGCGGAGGGGGCGCAGGAGGCTTTCTTT.

This clone was detected a few times. This chain links TRBV19 with TRBJ1-1; the D is unclear. Germline assignment: CDR1 LNHDA and CDR2 SQIVND (reference sequence). The CDR3 has 14 amino acids. The ends were cut back, 3 bases at V and 0 bases at J, with 8 bases in the middle. CDR3 residues: CASSIGPMNTEAFF. The CDR3 nucleotides read TGTGCCAGTAGTATCGGCCCCATGAACACTGAAGCTTTCTTT.

This clone was seen only once. The chain is built from TRBV15 and TRBJ1-5; no clear D gene. Germline-derived CDR1 and CDR2 are LNHNV and YYDKDF (reference sequence). The CDR3 covers 16 residues. Trimming cost V 6 bases and J 2 bases, with 17 bases left between them. CDR3 DNA: TGTGCCACCAGTAAGTTGGGTCGTCGGGGCAATCAGCCCCAGCATTTT. This codes for CATSKLGRRGNQPQHF.

This sequence joins TRBV5-1 and TRBJ1-1, with 8 bases fitting TRBD1. This CDR3 region has 14 residues. V was clipped by 4 bases and J by 1 base; unmatched bases: 3. Germline V gene data show CDR1 as SGHRS and CDR2 as YFSETQ. CDR3 region: CASSGGQANTEAFF. The CDR3 coding sequence is TGCGCCAGCAGCGGGGGACAGGCGAACACTGAAGCTTTCTTT.

The rearrangement uses TRBV11-2 and TRBJ1-1; D uncertain. CDR3 length: 17 residues. Germline CDR1 and CDR2: SGHAT and FQNNGV. Trimming shortened V by 2 bases and J by 1 base, and 17 bases separated the two germline ends. The CDR3 region has the DNA TGTGCCAGCAGCTTATTATCTAGGGCTCGGGAGAACACTGAAGCTTTCTTT. Amino acid sequence: CASSLLSRARENTEAFF.